These T cell receptor beta chains were read from a single sample in a study of T cell responses to AZD1222 COVID-19 vaccine. Here immunoSEQ multiplex PCR was the method, and the copy in TCRdb shows in-frame clones only, minus some. The top ten hold approximately 4% of the sample, which has some 140,000 clones, more than 80% seen once. Sequences were derived from peripheral blood, sampled on day 0 of AZD1222 vaccination. These receptors were obtained from an adult in good health. Both conserved end residues are part of each CDR3. The D gene is left open where the match is weak. Only part of the rows carry a size: once, few, many, or a class if the clone is expanded.

D gene | clone size | J gene | V gene | CDR3 protein | CDR3 DNA
TRBD1 | NA | TRBJ2-3 | TRBV7-2 | CASSLARQGSTDTQYF | TGTGCCAGCAGCTTAGCAAGACAGGGTTCCACAGATACGCAGTATTTT
TRBD1 | once | TRBJ1-5 | TRBV10-1 | CASSESGQGVQHF | TGCGCCAGCAGTGAGTCGGGGCAGGGGGTCCAGCATTTT
TRBD1 | NA | TRBJ1-2 | TRBV6-5 | CASSSPRGPMHGYTF | TGTGCCAGCAGTTCCCCGAGGGGGCCCATGCATGGCTACACCTTC
NA | NA | TRBJ1-2 | TRBV5-1 | CASSTTGGNYGYTF | TGCGCCAGCAGCACTACAGGTGGAAACTATGGCTACACCTTC
NA | NA | TRBJ1-3 | TRBV28 | CASLEGYSGNTIYF | TGTGCCAGCCTAGAAGGGTACTCTGGAAACACCATATATTTT
TRBD1 | NA | TRBJ2-7 | TRBV9 | CASSAGQGFYEQYF | TGTGCCAGCAGCGCGGGACAGGGGTTCTACGAGCAGTACTTC
NA | NA | TRBJ2-3 | TRBV29-1 | CSVTPPEGTQYF | TGCAGCGTGACCCCTCCCGAAGGGACGCAGTATTTT
TRBD1 | NA | TRBJ1-1 | TRBV27 | CASSRQGGAAFF | TGTGCCAGCAGTAGACAGGGGGGGGCGGCTTTCTTT
NA | NA | TRBJ1-5 | TRBV19 | CASSAVGSQNQPQHF | TGTGCCAGTAGTGCTGTCGGCAGTCAAAATCAGCCCCAGCATTTT
NA | NA | TRBJ2-6 | TRBV27 | CASSLSPFASGANVLTF | TGTGCCAGCAGTTTAAGTCCCTTTGCGTCTGGGGCCAACGTCCTGACTTTC
NA | NA | TRBJ1-2 | TRBV27 | CAVGNGYTF | TGTGCTGTGGGGAATGGCTACACCTTC
NA | NA | TRBJ1-2 | TRBV15 | CATSRGGTVYGYTF | TGTGCCACCAGCAGAGGTGGGACGGTCTATGGCTACACCTTC
TRBD1 | once | TRBJ1-5 | TRBV28 | CASSLRGGHQPQHF | TGTGCCAGCAGTTTACGAGGGGGCCATCAGCCCCAGCATTTT
NA | NA | TRBJ1-1 | TRBV10-3 | CAITEGVIGNTEAFF | TGTGCCATCACCGAAGGGGTAATCGGTAACACTGAAGCTTTCTTT
NA | many | TRBJ2-7 | TRBV6-1 | CASSETTISYEQYF | TGTGCCAGCAGTGAGACAACCATCTCCTACGAGCAGTACTTC
NA | NA | TRBJ2-2 | TRBV6-4 | CASSSPATGELFF | TGTGCCAGCAGTTCGCCTGCCACCGGGGAGCTGTTTTTT
NA | NA | TRBJ1-5 | TRBV27 | CASSFSGDNQPQHF | TGTGCCAGCTCTTTCTCTGGGGACAATCAGCCCCAGCATTTT
TRBD1 | many | TRBJ1-1 | TRBV5-1 | CASSFRQGMNTEAFF | TGCGCCAGCAGCTTCCGACAGGGAATGAACACTGAAGCTTTCTTT
TRBD1 | NA | TRBJ1-1 | TRBV4-1 | CASSLSGGRGLMNTEAFF | TGCGCCAGCAGCCTATCGGGGGGCAGGGGGCTGATGAACACTGAAGCTTTCTTT
NA | NA | TRBJ2-5 | TRBV28 | CASSGRGASAYGTQYF | TGTGCCAGCAGTGGAAGAGGCGCTAGCGCTTATGGGACCCAGTACTTC
TRBD2 | NA | TRBJ2-3 | TRBV29-1 | CSVRPLEFNVLAAITDTQYF | TGCAGCGTTAGGCCCCTCGAGTTTAATGTCCTAGCGGCAATCACAGATACGCAGTATTTT
TRBD1 | NA | TRBJ1-1 | TRBV6-5 | CASRDRGGPTEAFF | TGTGCCAGCAGAGACAGGGGTGGACCGACTGAAGCTTTCTTT
NA | once | TRBJ1-1 | TRBV5-1 | CASSLGLGNTEAFF | TGCGCCAGCAGCTTGGGACTGGGGAACACTGAAGCTTTCTTT